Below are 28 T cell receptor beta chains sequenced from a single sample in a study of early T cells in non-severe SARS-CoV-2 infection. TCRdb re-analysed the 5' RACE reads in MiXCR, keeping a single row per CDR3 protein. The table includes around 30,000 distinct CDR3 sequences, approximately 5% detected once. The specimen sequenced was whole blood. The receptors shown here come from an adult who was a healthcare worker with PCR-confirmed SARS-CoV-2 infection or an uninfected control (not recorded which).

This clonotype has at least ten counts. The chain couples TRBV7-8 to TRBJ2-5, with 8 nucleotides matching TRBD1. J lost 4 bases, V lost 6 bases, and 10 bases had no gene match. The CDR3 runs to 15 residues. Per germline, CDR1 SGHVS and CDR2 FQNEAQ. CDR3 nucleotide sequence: TGTGCCAGCAGAAAAGACAGGGGCCTTGGAGAGACCCAGTACTTC. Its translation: CASRKDRGLGETQYF. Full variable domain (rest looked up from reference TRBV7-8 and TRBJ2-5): GAGVSQSPRYKVAKRGQDVALRCDPISGHVSLFWYQQALGQGPEFLTYFQNEAQLDKSGLPSDRFFAERPEGSVSTLKIQRTQQEDSAVYLCASRKDRGLGETQYFGPGTRLLVL.

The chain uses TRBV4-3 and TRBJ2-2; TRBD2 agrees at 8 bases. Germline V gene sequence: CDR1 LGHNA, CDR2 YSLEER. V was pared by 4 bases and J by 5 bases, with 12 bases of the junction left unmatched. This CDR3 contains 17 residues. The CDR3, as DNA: TGCGCCAGCAGCCTTGAGGTTTTAGCGGGGCGAACCGGGGAGCTGTTTTTT. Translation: CASSLEVLAGRTGELFF.

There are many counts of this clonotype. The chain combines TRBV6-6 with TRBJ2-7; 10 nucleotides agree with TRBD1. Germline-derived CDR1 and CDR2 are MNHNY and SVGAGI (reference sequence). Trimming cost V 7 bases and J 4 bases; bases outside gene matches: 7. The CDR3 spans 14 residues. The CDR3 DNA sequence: TGTGCCAGCAATCCGGGGACAGGGGTGTACGAGCAGTACTTC. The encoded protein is CASNPGTGVYEQYF.

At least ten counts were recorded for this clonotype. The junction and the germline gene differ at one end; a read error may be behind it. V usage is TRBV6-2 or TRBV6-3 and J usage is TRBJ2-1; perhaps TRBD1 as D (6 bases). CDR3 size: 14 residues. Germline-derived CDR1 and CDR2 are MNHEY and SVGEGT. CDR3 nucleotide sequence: TGTGCCAGCACCCCTTCAGGGGATTACAATGAGCAGTCCTTC. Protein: CASTPSGDYNEQSF.

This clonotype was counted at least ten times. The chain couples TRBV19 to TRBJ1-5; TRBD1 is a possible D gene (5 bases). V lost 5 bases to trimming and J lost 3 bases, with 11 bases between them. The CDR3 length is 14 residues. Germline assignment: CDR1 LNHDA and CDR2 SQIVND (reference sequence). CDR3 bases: TGTGCCAGTAGTCCCAGGGTAGCCAATCAGCCCCAGCATTTT. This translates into CASSPRVANQPQHF.

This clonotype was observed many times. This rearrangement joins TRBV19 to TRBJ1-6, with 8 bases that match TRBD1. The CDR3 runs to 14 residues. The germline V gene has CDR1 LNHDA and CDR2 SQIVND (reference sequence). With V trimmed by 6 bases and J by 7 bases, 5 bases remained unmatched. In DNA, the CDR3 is TGTGCCAGTAGCAGGGGGCCGTCGAATTCACCCCTCCACTTT. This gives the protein CASSRGPSNSPLHF.

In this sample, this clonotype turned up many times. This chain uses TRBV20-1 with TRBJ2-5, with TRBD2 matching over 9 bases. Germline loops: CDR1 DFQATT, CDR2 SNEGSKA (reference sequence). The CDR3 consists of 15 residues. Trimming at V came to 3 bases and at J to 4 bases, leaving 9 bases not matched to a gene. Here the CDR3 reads CSARIAGAPGETQYF. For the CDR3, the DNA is TGCAGTGCTAGGATAGCGGGGGCTCCGGGAGAGACCCAGTACTTC.

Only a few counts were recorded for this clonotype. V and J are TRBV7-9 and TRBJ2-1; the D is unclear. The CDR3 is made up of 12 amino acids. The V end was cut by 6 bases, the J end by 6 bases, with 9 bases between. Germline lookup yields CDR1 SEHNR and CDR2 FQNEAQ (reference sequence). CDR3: CASRPDPNEQFF. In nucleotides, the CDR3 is TGTGCCAGCAGACCAGACCCCAATGAGCAGTTCTTC.

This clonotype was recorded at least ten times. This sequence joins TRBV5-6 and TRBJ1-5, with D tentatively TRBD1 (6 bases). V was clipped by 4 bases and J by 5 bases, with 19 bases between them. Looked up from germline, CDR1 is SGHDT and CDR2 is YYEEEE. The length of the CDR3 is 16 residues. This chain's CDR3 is CASSLYRAPGDQPQHF. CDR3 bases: TGTGCCAGCAGCCTTTACAGGGCCCCCGGGGATCAGCCCCAGCATTTT. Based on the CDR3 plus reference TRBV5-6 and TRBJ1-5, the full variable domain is DAGVTQSPTHLIKTRGQQVTLRCSPKSGHDTVSWYQQALGQGPQFIFQYYEEEERQRGNFPDRFSGHQFPNYSSELNVNALLLGDSALYLCASSLYRAPGDQPQHFGDGTRLSIL.

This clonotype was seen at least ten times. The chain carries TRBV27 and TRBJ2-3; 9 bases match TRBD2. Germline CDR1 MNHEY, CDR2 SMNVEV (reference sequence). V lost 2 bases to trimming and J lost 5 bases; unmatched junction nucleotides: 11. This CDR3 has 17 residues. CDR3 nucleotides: TGTGCCAGCAGTTTAACGGGGCGGGGGGGCTTGGTAGATACGCAGTATTTT. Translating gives CASSLTGRGGLVDTQYF.

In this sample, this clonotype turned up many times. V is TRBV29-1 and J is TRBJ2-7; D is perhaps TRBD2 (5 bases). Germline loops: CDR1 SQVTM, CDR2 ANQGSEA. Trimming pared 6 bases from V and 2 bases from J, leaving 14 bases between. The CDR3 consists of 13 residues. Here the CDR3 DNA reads TGCAGCGTCGAGGAGGAGACCCCCTACGAGCAGTACTTC. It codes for CSVEEETPYEQYF.

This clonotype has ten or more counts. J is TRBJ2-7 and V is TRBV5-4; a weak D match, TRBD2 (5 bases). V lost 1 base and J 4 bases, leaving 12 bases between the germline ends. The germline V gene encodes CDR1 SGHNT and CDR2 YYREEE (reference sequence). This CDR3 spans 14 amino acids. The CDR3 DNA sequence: TGTGCCAGCAGCTTGCGAGGGTTTTATTACGAGCAGTACTTC. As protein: CASSLRGFYYEQYF.

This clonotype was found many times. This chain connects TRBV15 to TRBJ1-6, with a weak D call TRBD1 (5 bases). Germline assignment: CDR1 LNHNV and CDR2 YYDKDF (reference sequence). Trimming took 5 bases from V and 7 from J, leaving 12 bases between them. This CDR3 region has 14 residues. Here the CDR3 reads CATSGAAANSPLHF. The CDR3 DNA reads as TGTGCCACCAGCGGGGCGGCAGCCAATTCACCCCTCCACTTT. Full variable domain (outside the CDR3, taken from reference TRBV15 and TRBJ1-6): DAMVIQNPRYQVTQFGKPVTLSCSQTLNHNVMYWYQQKSSQAPKLLFHYYDKDFNNEADTPDNFQSRRPNTSFCFLDIRSPGLGDTAMYLCATSGAAANSPLHFGNGTRLTVT.

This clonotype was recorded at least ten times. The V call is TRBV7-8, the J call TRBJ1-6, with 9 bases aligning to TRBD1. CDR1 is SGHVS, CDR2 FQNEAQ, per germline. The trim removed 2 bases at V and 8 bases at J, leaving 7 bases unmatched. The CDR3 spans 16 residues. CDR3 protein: CASSLMAGTGHSPLHF. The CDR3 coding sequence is TGTGCCAGCAGCTTAATGGCGGGGACAGGGCATTCACCCCTCCACTTT.

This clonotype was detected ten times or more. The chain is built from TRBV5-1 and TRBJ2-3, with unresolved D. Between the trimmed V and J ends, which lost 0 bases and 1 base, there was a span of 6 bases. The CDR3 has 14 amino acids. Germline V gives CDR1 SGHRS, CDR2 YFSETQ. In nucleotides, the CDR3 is TGCGCCAGCAGCTTGGACCGTGGCACAGATACGCAGTATTTT. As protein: CASSLDRGTDTQYF.

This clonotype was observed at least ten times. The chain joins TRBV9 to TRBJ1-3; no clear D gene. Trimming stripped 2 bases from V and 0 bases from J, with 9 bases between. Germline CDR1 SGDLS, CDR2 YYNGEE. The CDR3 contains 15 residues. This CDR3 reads CASSVGSLSGNTIYF. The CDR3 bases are TGTGCCAGCAGCGTCGGAAGTCTCTCTGGAAACACCATATATTTT.

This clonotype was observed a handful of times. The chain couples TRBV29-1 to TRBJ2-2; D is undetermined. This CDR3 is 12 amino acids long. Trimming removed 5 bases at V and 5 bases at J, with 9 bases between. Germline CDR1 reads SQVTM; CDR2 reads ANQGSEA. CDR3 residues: CSVPLPTGELFF. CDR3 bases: TGCAGCGTTCCCCTACCTACCGGGGAGCTGTTTTTT.

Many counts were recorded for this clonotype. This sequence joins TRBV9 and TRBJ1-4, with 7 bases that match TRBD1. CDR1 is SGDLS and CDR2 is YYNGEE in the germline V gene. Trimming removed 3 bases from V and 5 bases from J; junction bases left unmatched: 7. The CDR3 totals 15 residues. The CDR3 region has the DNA TGTGCCAGCAGCGCCGGGACAGTTACAAATGAAAAACTGTTTTTT. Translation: CASSAGTVTNEKLFF.

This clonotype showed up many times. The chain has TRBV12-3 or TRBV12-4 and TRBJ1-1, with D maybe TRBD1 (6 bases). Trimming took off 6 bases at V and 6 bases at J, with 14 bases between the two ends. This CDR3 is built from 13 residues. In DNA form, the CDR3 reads TGTGCCAGCAGACTTCAGGGGCGCCCTGAAGCTTTCTTT. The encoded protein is CASRLQGRPEAFF.

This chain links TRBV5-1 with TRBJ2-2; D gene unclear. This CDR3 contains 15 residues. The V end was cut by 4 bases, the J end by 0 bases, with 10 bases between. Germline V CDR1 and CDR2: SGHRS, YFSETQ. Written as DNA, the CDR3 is TGCGCCAGCAGCCCAAGAACTACGAACACCGGGGAGCTGTTTTTT. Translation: CASSPRTTNTGELFF.

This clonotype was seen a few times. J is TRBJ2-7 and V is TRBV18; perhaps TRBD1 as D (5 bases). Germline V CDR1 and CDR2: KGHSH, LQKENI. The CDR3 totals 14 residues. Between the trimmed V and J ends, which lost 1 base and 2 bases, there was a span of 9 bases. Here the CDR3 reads CASSPLQEAYEQYF. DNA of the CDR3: TGTGCCAGCTCACCACTACAGGAAGCCTACGAGCAGTACTTC.

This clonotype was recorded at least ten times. This chain's CDR3 is CASSPWTADTQYF. The CDR3 DNA reads as TGTGCCAGCAGTCCGTGGACAGCAGATACGCAGTATTTT. The V and J genes are TRBV27 and TRBJ2-3; possible D gene TRBD1, 6 bases. CDR1 MNHEY and CDR2 SMNVEV come from the germline V gene (reference sequence). The CDR3 covers 13 residues. Trimming cost V 5 bases and J 4 bases, with 10 bases left between them.

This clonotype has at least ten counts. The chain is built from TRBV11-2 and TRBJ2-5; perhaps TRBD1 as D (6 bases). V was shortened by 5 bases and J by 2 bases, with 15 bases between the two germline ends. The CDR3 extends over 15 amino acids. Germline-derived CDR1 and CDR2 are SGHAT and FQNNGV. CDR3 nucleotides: TGTGCCAGCAGCGACCCGGACAGTCCTCAAGAGACCCAGTACTTC. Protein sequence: CASSDPDSPQETQYF.

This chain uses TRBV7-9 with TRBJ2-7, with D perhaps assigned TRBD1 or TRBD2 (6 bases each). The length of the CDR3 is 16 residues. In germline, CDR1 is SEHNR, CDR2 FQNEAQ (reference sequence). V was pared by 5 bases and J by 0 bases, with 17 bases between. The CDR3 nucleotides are TGTGCCAGCAGCCTCTCTCGAGGGGGGTACTCCTACGAGCAGTACTTC. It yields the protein CASSLSRGGYSYEQYF. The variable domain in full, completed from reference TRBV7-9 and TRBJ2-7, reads DTGVSQNPRHKITKRGQNVTFRCDPISEHNRLYWYRQTLGQGPEFLTYFQNEAQLEKSRLLSDRFSAERPKGSFSTLEIQRTEQGDSAMYLCASSLSRGGYSYEQYFGPGTRLTVT.

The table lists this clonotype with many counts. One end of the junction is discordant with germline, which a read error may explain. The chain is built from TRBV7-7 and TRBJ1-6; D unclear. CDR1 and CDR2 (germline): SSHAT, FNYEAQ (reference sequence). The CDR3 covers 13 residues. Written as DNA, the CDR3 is TGTGCTAGCAGCTTAGATCGGGGTTCACCCCTCCACTTT. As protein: CASSLDRGSPLHF.

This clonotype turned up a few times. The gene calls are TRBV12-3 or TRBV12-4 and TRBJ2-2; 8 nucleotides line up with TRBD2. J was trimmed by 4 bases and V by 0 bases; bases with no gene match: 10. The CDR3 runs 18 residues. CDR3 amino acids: CASSLANSGGLGTGELFF. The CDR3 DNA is TGTGCCAGCAGTTTAGCGAATTCGGGGGGGCTCGGCACCGGGGAGCTGTTTTTT.

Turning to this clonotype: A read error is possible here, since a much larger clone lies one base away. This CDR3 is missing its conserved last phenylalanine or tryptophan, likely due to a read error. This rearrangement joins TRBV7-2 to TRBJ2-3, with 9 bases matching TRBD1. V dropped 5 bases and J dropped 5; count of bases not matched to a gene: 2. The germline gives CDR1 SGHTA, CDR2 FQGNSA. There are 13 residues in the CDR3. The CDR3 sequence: CASSRQGGDTQYL. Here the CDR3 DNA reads TGTGCCAGCAGCAGACAGGGGGGAGATACGCAGTATTTA.

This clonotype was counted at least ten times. CDR3 amino acids: CASSRGQGPEQYF. CDR3 nucleotide sequence: TGTGCCAGCAGCCGGGGACAGGGCCCCGAGCAGTACTTC. This chain connects TRBV12-3 or TRBV12-4 to TRBJ2-7; 9 nucleotides align to TRBD1. The CDR3 extends over 13 amino acids. The junction had 6 bases not matched to a gene; V was cut back by 6 bases and J by 6 bases.